The sequence of this T cell receptor beta chain was determined in a study of T cells in Graves' hyperthyroidism and ophthalmopathy. Study at large: Peripheral blood specimens were obtained at initial diagnosis, prior to any treatment. Points from the study as a whole: Among thyroid clonotypes expanded above 0.001, most also appeared in blood. Before onset, by a median of approximately 5.9 months, the model predicted ophthalmopathy. Stable hyperthyroidism was separated from ophthalmopathy by a model based on 13 V-J features.

In its sample, this clonotype was seen many times. Its specificity is not known. Amplified TCR beta CDR3 regions came from RNA transcripts. TCR CDR3 underwent first-round RT-PCR with the HTBI primer set. TCRdb re-derived calls from the multiplex PCR reads in MiXCR, one entry per CDR3 protein. The sample has around 350,000 distinct CDR3 sequences; around 15% are singletons. The CDR3 loop spans 12 amino acids. V dropped 6 bases and J dropped 4 bases, with 12 bases sitting between them. The V gene's germline CDR1 is DFQATT and CDR2 SNEGSKA (reference sequence). The origin of this receptor is a woman aged 25 to 45 with Graves' ophthalmopathy. The sequenced material came from blood. V gene TRBV20-1 combines with J gene TRBJ1-1; D uncertain. The CDR3 sequence is CSATRSITEAFF. The DNA of the CDR3 is TGCAGTGCGACAAGGTCGATCACTGAAGCTTTCTTT.